The 17 T cell receptor beta chains given below trace back to one sample, sequenced in a study of blood T cell repertoires in COVID-19. Profiled with immunoSEQ multiplex PCR; TCRdb holds only in-frame clones, not every one. This table holds about 210,000 clones, roughly 87% found once. The material sequenced was PBMCs or T cells enriched from blood (not recorded which). The receptors here all came from a man aged 18 to 30 with acute COVID-19.

V usage is TRBV3-1 (or the pseudogene TRBV3-2) and J usage is TRBJ2-1; 7 bases map to TRBD2. CDR3 length: 14 amino acids. V dropped 1 base and J dropped 14; count of bases not matched to a gene: 11. Per the germline V gene, CDR1 is LGHDT and CDR2 is YNNKEL (reference sequence). The CDR3 DNA reads TGTGCCAGCAGCCAAGTGACTAGCCTAAGTGGGGAGTTCTTC. Translation: CASSQVTSLSGEFF.

The chain uses TRBV30 and TRBJ1-2, with D tentatively TRBD1 (5 bases). Germline V lookup: CDR1 GTSNPN, CDR2 SVGIG (reference sequence). This CDR3 comprises 14 residues. V dropped 5 bases and J dropped 2 bases, with 15 bases sitting between them. The CDR3 bases are TGTGCCTGGGCTTTCGGGGGGTCCAACTATGGCTACACCTTC. Amino acid sequence: CAWAFGGSNYGYTF.

This rearrangement joins TRBV5-4 to TRBJ2-1; 8 bases are shared with TRBD2. CDR1 and CDR2 (germline): SGHNT, YYREEE (reference sequence). The CDR3 sequence is 17 residues long. The J segment lost 3 bases and the V segment lost 4 bases, leaving 12 bases of the junction unmatched. CDR3 DNA: TGTGCCAGCAGCGTCGGGGGCGGGACTAGTGACTACAATGAGCAGTTCTTC. This gives the protein CASSVGGGTSDYNEQFF.

CDR3 amino acids: CASSGPGLADYNEQFF. CDR3 bases: TGTGCCAGCAGTGGCCCCGGGCTAGCGGACTACAATGAGCAGTTCTTC. The genes are TRBV6-4 and TRBJ2-1; 7 bases align to TRBD2. V shed 4 bases, J shed 3 bases, and the junction held 9 bases outside the gene matches. The length of the CDR3 is 16 residues. The germline V gene encodes CDR1 MRHNA and CDR2 SNTAGT.

This clone has only one observation. This chain joins TRBV24-1 and TRBJ2-5; D uncertain. Germline loops: CDR1 KGHDR, CDR2 SFDVKD. The CDR3 runs to 10 residues. V gave up 12 bases and J gave up 1 base, with 5 bases separating them. The CDR3 nucleotides are TGTGCCCCTACCCAAGAGACCCAGTACTTC. Residues: CAPTQETQYF.

The chain links TRBV7-2 to TRBJ1-5; TRBD1 might be the D (5 bases). Trimming took off 0 bases at V and 3 bases at J, with 6 bases between the two ends. The CDR3 runs 14 residues. Germline assignment: CDR1 SGHTA and CDR2 FQGNSA. Here the CDR3 DNA reads TGTGCCAGCAGCTTAGCCAGGGTCAATCAGCCCCAGCATTTT. Its translation is CASSLARVNQPQHF.

This clone appeared once. V and J are TRBV28 and TRBJ1-4; D not resolved. Germline lookup yields CDR1 MDHEN and CDR2 SYDVKM. The CDR3 totals 14 residues. V gave up 5 bases and J gave up 0 bases, with 7 bases separating them. CDR3 coding DNA: TGTGCCAGCAGTCGGGGTTCAACTAATGAAAAACTGTTTTTT. The encoded protein is CASSRGSTNEKLFF.

This sequence joins TRBV2 and TRBJ2-7; 7 nucleotides align to TRBD1. The germline gives CDR1 SNHLY, CDR2 FYNNEI. The CDR3 covers 15 residues. With 7 bases clipped from V and 1 base from J, the junction kept 10 bases outside the gene matches. This CDR3 reads CASNPRVGQSYEQYF. The CDR3 nucleotides are TGTGCCAGCAATCCAAGGGTGGGACAGTCCTACGAGCAGTACTTC.

This clone was counted only a few times. The V call is TRBV5-1, the J call TRBJ2-7; D may be TRBD1 (5 bases). This CDR3 has 14 residues. CDR1 is SGHRS and CDR2 is YFSETQ in the germline V gene. Trimming cost V 8 bases and J 2 bases, with 17 bases left between them. DNA of the CDR3: TGCGCCAGTCGGGCACAGGCGGACGCCTACGAGCAGTACTTC. It encodes CASRAQADAYEQYF.

This rearrangement joins TRBV3-1 (or the pseudogene TRBV3-2) to TRBJ2-3; 8 nucleotides agree with TRBD2. This CDR3 contains 17 residues. The junction had 13 bases not matched to a gene; V was cut back by 1 base and J by 7 bases. The germline V gene has CDR1 LGHDT and CDR2 YNNKEL (reference sequence). The CDR3 loop is CASSQGVEREYVNTQYF. CDR3 bases: TGTGCCAGCAGCCAAGGGGTTGAGCGGGAGTACGTGAATACGCAGTATTTT.

This sequence joins TRBV27 and TRBJ2-2; possible D gene TRBD1, 5 bases. V was cut by 6 bases and J by 5 bases, with 19 bases left in between. CDR1 and CDR2 (germline): MNHEY, SMNVEV (reference sequence). This CDR3 spans 16 amino acids. CDR3 DNA sequence: TGTGCCAGCAGCCCCACTATTCTTCAGGGTACCGGGGAGCTGTTTTTT. It yields the protein CASSPTILQGTGELFF.

V and J are TRBV24-1 and TRBJ2-7; a weak D match, TRBD2 (6 bases). The V end lost 3 bases, the J end lost 0 bases, and 14 bases lay between the germline ends. Germline V CDR1 and CDR2: KGHDR, SFDVKD. There are 16 residues in the CDR3. The CDR3 bases are TGTGCCACCAGTGATCCGGCGGGGAGGAGCTCCTACGAGCAGTACTTC. Its protein product is CATSDPAGRSSYEQYF.

V gene TRBV7-2 combines with J gene TRBJ2-1; 10 bases line up with TRBD2. V lost 5 bases, J lost 9 bases, and 4 bases stayed unmatched. Germline CDR1 and CDR2: SGHTA and FQGNSA. CDR3 size: 13 residues. This chain's CDR3 is CASSQAGGPEQFF. CDR3 DNA: TGTGCCAGCAGCCAAGCGGGAGGGCCTGAGCAGTTCTTC. Filled out from reference TRBV7-2 and TRBJ2-1, the complete variable domain reads GAGVSQSPSNKVTEKGKDVELRCDPISGHTALYWYRQSLGQGLEFLIYFQGNSAPDKSGLPSDRFSAERTGGSVSTLTIQRTQQEDSAVYLCASSQAGGPEQFFGPGTRLTVL.

V is TRBV11-3 and J is TRBJ2-6; D is perhaps TRBD1 (6 bases). Germline CDR1 is SGHNT and CDR2 is YENEEA. The V and J ends lost 5 bases and 0 bases respectively, with 11 bases between them. CDR3 length: 16 amino acids. This chain's CDR3 is CASSGGRGSGANVLTF. In nucleotides, the CDR3 is TGTGCCAGCAGCGGGGGCAGGGGCTCTGGGGCCAACGTCCTGACTTTC.

The chain employs TRBV19 and TRBJ2-1, with 7 bases fitting TRBD2. After removal of 3 bases from V and 7 bases from J, the junction contained 12 bases not matched to a gene. The CDR3 length is 16 residues. From germline, CDR1 is LNHDA and CDR2 SQIVND (reference sequence). CDR3 residues: CASSIWGGGLSNEQFF. CDR3 bases: TGTGCCAGTAGTATTTGGGGGGGAGGGCTCTCTAATGAGCAGTTCTTC.

The genes are TRBV27 and TRBJ2-1, with D perhaps matching TRBD1 (7 bases). Trimming took 3 bases from V and 4 from J, leaving 10 bases between them. The CDR3 runs 14 residues. Germline-derived CDR1 and CDR2 are MNHEY and SMNVEV (reference sequence). The CDR3 here is CASSFQGGYNEQFF. In nucleotides, the CDR3 is TGTGCCAGCAGTTTTCAGGGGGGTTACAATGAGCAGTTCTTC.

V is TRBV4-3 and J is TRBJ1-1; 7 positions agree with TRBD1. The CDR3 is made up of 14 amino acids. With 6 bases clipped from V and 3 bases from J, the junction kept 7 bases outside the gene matches. CDR1 LGHNA and CDR2 YSLEER come from the germline V gene. CDR3 region: CASRRGQLDTEAFF. CDR3 coding DNA: TGCGCCAGCAGAAGGGGACAGCTAGACACTGAAGCTTTCTTT.